The clone carrying this TCR beta chain was detected many times. Its cognate antigen is unknown. Assembly of TCR beta libraries relied on iRepertoire HTBI primers together with Arm-PCR of CDR3 regions. In the authors' workflow: From all samples, identification returned approximately 14 TRBJ and approximately 67 TRBV segments. TCRdb reprocessed the multiplex PCR reads via MiXCR and lists one record per CDR3 protein. The V and J calls were not made by the authors but by TCRdb's processing. The sample shows around 500,000 distinct CDR3 sequences, about 13% of them seen only once. The sample comes from a study of regulatory T cells in long-lasting Graves disease. Germline V gives CDR1 KGHDR, CDR2 SFDVKD. The CDR3 covers 15 residues. V lost 9 bases and J lost 6, with 21 bases in between. Study-wide results and limits: Patients with persistent disease shared 2,900 or so public clonotypes, outpacing the roughly 1,000 shared by new patients.

Time point of the sample: newly diagnosed GD, antithyroid drugs for less than 3 months. Following extraction of RNA from PBMCs, that RNA was used to make the TCR library. The same sample was also used in a study of T cells in Graves' hyperthyroidism and ophthalmopathy.

The TCR comes from a man under 40 with Graves disease. This material consisted of peripheral blood mononuclear cells (PBMCs), taken at new diagnosis, from a patient treated with antithyroid drugs. The rearrangement joins TRBV24-1 to TRBJ2-3, with D possibly called TRBD1 or TRBD2 (5 bases each). The CDR3 sequence is CATSRRSGEGDTQYF. CDR3 bases: TGTGCCACCTCTCGCCGGAGCGGAGAGGGGGATACGCAGTATTTT.